This T cell receptor beta chain was recovered during a study of blood T cells in healthy people across ages. The study's findings and limits: Estimates drawn from one million T cells were deemed to understate diversity.

Trimming removed 4 bases from V and 6 bases from J, with 20 bases in between. The germline gives CDR1 LGHDT, CDR2 YNNKEL (reference sequence). The CDR3 has 16 residues. Peripheral blood samples of 9 to 10 milliliters were drawn from each donor. Each sample yielded at least 5.5 micrograms of PBMC total RNA. Then a second PCR, running roughly 7 to 11 cycles, was carried out with a sample-barcoded 5' primer and a J-beta primer mix. Every molecule of cDNA carried a tag from a template-switch adaptor with 12 random nucleotides. TCRdb analysed the 5' RACE reads with MiXCR anew, one entry per CDR3 protein. The sample contains some 1.8 million distinct CDR3 sequences, around 40% of which appear only once. On this clonotype: Its antigen is currently unknown.

The specimen sequenced was blood. This TCR derives from a human donor in good health. The chain has TRBV3-1 and TRBJ2-3, with D maybe TRBD2 (7 bases). The CDR3 DNA sequence: TGTGCCAGCAGCCCCCATGGGGGGGGGCCCTTCGATACGCAGTATTTT. Protein product: CASSPHGGGPFDTQYF.